This T cell receptor (beta chain) was recorded in a study of T cell changes during pregnancy in multiple sclerosis. Germline values: CDR1 SGHVS, CDR2 FNYEAQ. The CDR3 has 13 amino acids. The V gene end was trimmed by 5 bases and the J gene end by 6 bases; junction bases not matched to a gene: 3. This clone was seen once. Some clones are missing from TCRdb's copy, which holds only in-frame ones; the method was immunoSEQ multiplex PCR. Of tens of thousands of clones listed, around 90% are singletons. This chain uses TRBV7-6 with TRBJ1-5; the match to TRBD1 covers 8 bases. The receptor comes from a female donor in good health, enrolled as a control in a pregnancy study. Source: peripheral blood, taken in the third trimester of pregnancy. CDR3: CASSRTGGQPQHF. The CDR3 region has the DNA TGTGCCAGCAGCCGCACAGGGGGTCAGCCCCAGCATTTT.